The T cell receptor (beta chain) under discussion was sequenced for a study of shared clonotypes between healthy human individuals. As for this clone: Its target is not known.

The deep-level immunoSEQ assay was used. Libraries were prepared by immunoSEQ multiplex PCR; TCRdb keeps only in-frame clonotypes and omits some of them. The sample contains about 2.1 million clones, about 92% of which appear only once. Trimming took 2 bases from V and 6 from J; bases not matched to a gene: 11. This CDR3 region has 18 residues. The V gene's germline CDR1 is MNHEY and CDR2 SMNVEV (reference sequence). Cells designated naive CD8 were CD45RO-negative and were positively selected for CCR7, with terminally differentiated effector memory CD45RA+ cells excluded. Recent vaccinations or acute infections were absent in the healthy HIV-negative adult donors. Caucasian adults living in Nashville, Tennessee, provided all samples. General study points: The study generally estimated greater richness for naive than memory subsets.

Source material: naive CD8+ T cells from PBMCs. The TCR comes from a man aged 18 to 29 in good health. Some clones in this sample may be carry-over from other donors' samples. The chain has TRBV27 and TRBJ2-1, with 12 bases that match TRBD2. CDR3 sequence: CASSLPTSGSRLINEQFF. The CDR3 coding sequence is TGTGCCAGCAGTTTACCGACTAGCGGGAGTCGATTAATCAATGAGCAGTTCTTC.